Reported below is one TCR beta chain. Its target is unknown. A much larger clonotype is one base distant, so this may be a read error. Germline loops: CDR1 SGHNT, CDR2 YYREEE (reference sequence). This CDR3 is 14 amino acids long. The V and J ends lost 4 bases and 7 bases respectively, with 15 bases between them. This sample's TCRbeta library carried unique molecular identifier barcodes. One entry per CDR3 protein results from TCRdb running MiXCR on the PCR reads. The sample yields over 85,000 distinct CDR3 sequences, about 5.6% seen once. These data belong to a study of T-cell reconstitution after alpha-beta-depleted transplantation in children. Study conclusions and caveats: The study traced high day-60 TCRbeta diversity in some patients to surviving recipient T cells and thymic progenitors. Newly made T cells mostly supplied T-cell counts and diversity one year after transplant.

The source is a female patient aged 2-10 years who had a stem cell transplant for Fanconi anemia, so the T cells may come from the graft donor. The source material was PBMCs, mostly from graft donor cells, sampled 60 days after TCRalphabeta/CD19-depleted stem cell transplant. The rearrangement uses TRBV5-4 and TRBJ2-4; no reliable D call. The CDR3 here is CASSMPGDLNIQYF. In nucleotides, the CDR3 is TGTGCCAGCAGCATGCCAGGCGACCTTAACATTCAGTACTTC.